This TCR beta chain was recorded in a study of T cell responses to AZD1222 COVID-19 vaccine. Findings of the study overall: Regions 160-218 and 743-854 dominated among vaccine-associated CD4 TCRs spanning spike.

Profiling relied on immunoSEQ multiplex PCR, and the TCRdb table lists in-frame clones only, not all of them. The sample contains 200,000 or so clones, approximately 90% of which appear only once. CDR1 MDHEN and CDR2 SYDVKM come from the germline V gene. The V gene lost 7 bases and the J gene lost 7 bases, with 17 bases spanning the gap. CDR3 length: 15 residues. In regard to this clone: Its cognate antigen is unknown.

The source of this sequence is an adult in good health. Sequenced here: peripheral blood, sampled on day 0 of AZD1222 vaccination. This chain uses TRBV28 with TRBJ1-6; possible D gene TRBD1, 5 bases. The CDR3 DNA reads as TGTGCCAGCACTACCCCGGGACCGCAAAATTCACCCCTCCACTTT. It yields the protein CASTTPGPQNSPLHF.